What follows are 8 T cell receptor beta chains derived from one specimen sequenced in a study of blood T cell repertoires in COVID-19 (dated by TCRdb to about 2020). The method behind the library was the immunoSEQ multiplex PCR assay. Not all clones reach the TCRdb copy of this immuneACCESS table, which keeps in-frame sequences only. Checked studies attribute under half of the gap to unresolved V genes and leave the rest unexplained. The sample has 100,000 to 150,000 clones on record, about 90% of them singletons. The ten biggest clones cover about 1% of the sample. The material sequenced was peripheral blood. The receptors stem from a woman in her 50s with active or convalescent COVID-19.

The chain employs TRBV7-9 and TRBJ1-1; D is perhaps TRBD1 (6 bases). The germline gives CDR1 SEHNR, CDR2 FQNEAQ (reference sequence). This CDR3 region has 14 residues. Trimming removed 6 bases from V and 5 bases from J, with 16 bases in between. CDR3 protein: CASRRQVLGTEAFF. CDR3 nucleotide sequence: TGTGCCAGCAGACGACAGGTGTTGGGTACTGAAGCTTTCTTT.

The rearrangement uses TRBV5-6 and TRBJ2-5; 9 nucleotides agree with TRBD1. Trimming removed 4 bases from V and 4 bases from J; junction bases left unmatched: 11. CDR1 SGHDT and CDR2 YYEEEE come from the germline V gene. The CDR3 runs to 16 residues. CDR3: CASSPPGQGIGETQYF. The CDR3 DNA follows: TGTGCCAGCAGCCCCCCGGGACAGGGTATTGGAGAGACCCAGTACTTC.

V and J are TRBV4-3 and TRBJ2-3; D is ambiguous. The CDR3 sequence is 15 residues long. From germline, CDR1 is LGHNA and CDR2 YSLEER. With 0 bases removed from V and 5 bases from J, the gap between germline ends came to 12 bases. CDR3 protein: CASSQELQVRDTQYF. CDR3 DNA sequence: TGCGCCAGCAGCCAAGAGCTCCAGGTACGAGATACGCAGTATTTT.

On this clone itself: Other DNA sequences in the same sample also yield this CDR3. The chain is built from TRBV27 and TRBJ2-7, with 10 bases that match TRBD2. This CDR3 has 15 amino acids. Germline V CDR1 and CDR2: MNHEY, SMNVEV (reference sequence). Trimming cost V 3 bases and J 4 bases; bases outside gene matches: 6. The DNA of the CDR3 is TGTGCCAGCAGTTTTGGCCTAGCGGGAGTGTACGAGCAGTACTTC. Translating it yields CASSFGLAGVYEQYF.

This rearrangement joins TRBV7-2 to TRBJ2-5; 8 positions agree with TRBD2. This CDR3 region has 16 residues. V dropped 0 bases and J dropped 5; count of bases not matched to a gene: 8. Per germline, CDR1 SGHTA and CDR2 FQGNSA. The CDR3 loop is CASSLAAGGIWETQYF. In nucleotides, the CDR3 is TGTGCCAGCAGCTTAGCGGCGGGGGGAATCTGGGAGACCCAGTACTTC.

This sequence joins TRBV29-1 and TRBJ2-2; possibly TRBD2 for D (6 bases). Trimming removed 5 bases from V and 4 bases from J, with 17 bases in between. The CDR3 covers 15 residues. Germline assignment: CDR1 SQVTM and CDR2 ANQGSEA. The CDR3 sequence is CSVIPGLSATGELFF. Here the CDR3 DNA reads TGCAGCGTTATTCCGGGACTTAGCGCCACCGGGGAGCTGTTTTTT.

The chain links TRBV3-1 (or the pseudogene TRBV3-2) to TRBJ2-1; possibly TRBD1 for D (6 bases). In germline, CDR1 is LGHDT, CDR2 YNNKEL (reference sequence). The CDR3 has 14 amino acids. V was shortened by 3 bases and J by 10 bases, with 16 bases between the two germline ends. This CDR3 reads CASSHLDRRMEQFF. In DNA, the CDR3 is TGTGCCAGCAGCCACCTCGACAGGAGAATGGAGCAGTTCTTC.

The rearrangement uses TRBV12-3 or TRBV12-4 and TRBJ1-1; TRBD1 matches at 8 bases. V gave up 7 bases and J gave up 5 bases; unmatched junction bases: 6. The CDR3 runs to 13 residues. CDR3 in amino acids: CASMDRVGTEAFF. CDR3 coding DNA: TGTGCCAGCATGGACAGGGTGGGTACTGAAGCTTTCTTT.